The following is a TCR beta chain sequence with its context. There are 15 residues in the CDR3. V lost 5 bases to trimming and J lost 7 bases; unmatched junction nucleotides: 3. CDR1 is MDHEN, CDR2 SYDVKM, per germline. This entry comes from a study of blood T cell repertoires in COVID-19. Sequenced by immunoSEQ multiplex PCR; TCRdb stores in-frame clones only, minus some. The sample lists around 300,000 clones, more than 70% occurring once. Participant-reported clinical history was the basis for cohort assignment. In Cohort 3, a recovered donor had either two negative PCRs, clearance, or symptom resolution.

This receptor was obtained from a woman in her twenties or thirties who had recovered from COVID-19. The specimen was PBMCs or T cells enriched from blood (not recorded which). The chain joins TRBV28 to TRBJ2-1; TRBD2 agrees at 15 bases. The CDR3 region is CASSGTSGGLNEQFF. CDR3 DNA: TGTGCCAGCAGTGGGACTAGCGGGGGGCTGAATGAGCAGTTCTTC.